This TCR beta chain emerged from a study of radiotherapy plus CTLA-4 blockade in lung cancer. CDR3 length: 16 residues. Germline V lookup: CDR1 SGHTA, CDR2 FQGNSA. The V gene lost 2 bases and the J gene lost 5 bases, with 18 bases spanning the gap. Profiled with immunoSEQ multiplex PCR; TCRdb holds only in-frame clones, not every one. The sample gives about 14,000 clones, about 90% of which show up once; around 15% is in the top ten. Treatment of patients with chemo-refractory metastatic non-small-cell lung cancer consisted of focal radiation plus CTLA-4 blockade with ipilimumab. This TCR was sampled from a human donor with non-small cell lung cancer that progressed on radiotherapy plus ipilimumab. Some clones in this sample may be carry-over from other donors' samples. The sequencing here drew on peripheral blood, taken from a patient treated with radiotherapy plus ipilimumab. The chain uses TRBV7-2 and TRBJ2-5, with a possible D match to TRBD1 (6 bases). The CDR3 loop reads CASSLLGRGNRETQYF. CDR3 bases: TGTGCCAGCAGCTTATTGGGCAGGGGAAACCGGGAGACCCAGTACTTC.